Below, 15 T cell receptor beta chains from the same sample are listed, as sequenced in a study of technical replicates of blood from a handful of donors. Profiled with immunoSEQ multiplex PCR; TCRdb holds only in-frame clones, not every one. The table has tens of thousands of clones, around nine tenths seen once; the top ten hold 0.25%. The sequenced material came from T cells isolated from PBMCs. These receptor sequences come from a human donor in good health.

This chain joins TRBV7-3 and TRBJ1-1, with 9 bases that match TRBD1. The trim removed 8 bases at V and 1 base at J, leaving 2 bases unmatched. The germline V gene has CDR1 SGHTA and CDR2 FQGTGA. The length of the CDR3 is 13 residues. DNA for the CDR3: TGTGCCAGCGGACAGGGGACGAACACTGAAGCTTTCTTT. Translated: CASGQGTNTEAFF.

This sequence joins TRBV5-6 and TRBJ2-3; the match to TRBD2 covers 8 bases. The V gene's germline CDR1 is SGHDT and CDR2 YYEEEE. V shed 4 bases and J 5 bases; nucleotides not matched to a gene: 9. CDR3 length equals 15 residues. The CDR3 bases are TGTGCCAGCAGCCAGCCCGGGGGGGCCAGAGATACGCAGTATTTT. Its protein product is CASSQPGGARDTQYF.

The rearrangement links TRBV2 to TRBJ2-2, with D possibly matching TRBD1 (5 bases). Germline values: CDR1 SNHLY, CDR2 FYNNEI. The CDR3 is 12 amino acids. V lost 7 bases, J lost 7 bases, and 10 bases lay in between. CDR3 loop: CASKQGSGELFF. In DNA, the CDR3 is TGTGCCAGCAAGCAGGGCAGCGGGGAGCTGTTTTTT.

V is TRBV5-4 and J is TRBJ2-7, with TRBD1 matching 7 bases. V shed 5 bases and J 3 bases; nucleotides not matched to a gene: 23. The length of the CDR3 is 19 residues. The germline V gene has CDR1 SGHNT and CDR2 YYREEE (reference sequence). In DNA, the CDR3 is TGTGCCAGCAGGAGTGGGAAACTCCGGGACAGCGGTTTCCTCTACGAGCAGTACTTC. Its protein is CASRSGKLRDSGFLYEQYF.

This sequence joins TRBV4-1 and TRBJ2-4, with D tentatively TRBD1 (6 bases). This CDR3 has 19 amino acids. The V end lost 5 bases, the J end lost 0 bases, and 23 bases lay between the germline ends. Germline V gives CDR1 MGHRA, CDR2 YSYEKL. CDR3 nucleotide sequence: TGCGCCAGCAGCGTCAATCTGGGGGCGGCCATTATAGCCAAAAACATTCAGTACTTC. Amino acid sequence: CASSVNLGAAIIAKNIQYF.

This sequence joins TRBV11-2 and TRBJ2-1, with 13 bases lining up with TRBD2. V lost 2 bases to trimming and J lost 1 base; unmatched junction nucleotides: 8. The V gene's germline CDR1 is SGHAT and CDR2 FQNNGV. CDR3 length: 19 residues. Here the CDR3 DNA reads TGTGCCAGCAGCTTATATGGACTAGCGGGAGTCCGATCCTACAATGAGCAGTTCTTC. This translates into CASSLYGLAGVRSYNEQFF.

This clone has only one observation. J is TRBJ2-7 and V is TRBV11-2; D not certain. This CDR3 comprises 14 residues. The V end lost 3 bases, the J end lost 0 bases, and 9 bases lay between the germline ends. CDR1 is SGHAT and CDR2 is FQNNGV in the germline V gene. In nucleotides, the CDR3 is TGTGCCAGCAGCTTCCGAGGAACCTCCTACGAGCAGTACTTC. Amino acids: CASSFRGTSYEQYF. The full variable domain, its missing parts supplied by reference TRBV11-2 and TRBJ2-7, is EAGVAQSPRYKIIEKRQSVAFWCNPISGHATLYWYQQILGQGPKLLIQFQNNGVVDDSQLPKDRFSAERLKGVDSTLKIQPAKLEDSAVYLCASSFRGTSYEQYFGPGTRLTVT.

The rearrangement joins TRBV9 to TRBJ2-5; no reliable D call. The ends were cut back, 3 bases at V and 4 bases at J, with 16 bases in the middle. Germline V gene data show CDR1 as SGDLS and CDR2 as YYNGEE. The CDR3 totals 15 residues. Here the CDR3 reads CASSAQPQGGETQYF. Written as DNA, the CDR3 is TGTGCCAGCAGCGCCCAACCCCAAGGCGGAGAGACCCAGTACTTC.

V usage is TRBV28 and J usage is TRBJ2-3, with 8 bases fitting TRBD2. The V and J ends lost 8 bases and 2 bases, in that order; junction bases with no gene match: 12. Germline loops: CDR1 MDHEN, CDR2 SYDVKM. The length of the CDR3 is 16 residues. Written as DNA, the CDR3 is TGTGCCAGCGACGCGGGGGAACTAGCGGTCACAGATACGCAGTATTTT. It is translated as CASDAGELAVTDTQYF.

This chain uses TRBV9 with TRBJ2-3; a possible D gene is TRBD1 (5 bases). Germline V lookup: CDR1 SGDLS, CDR2 YYNGEE. The CDR3 length is 14 residues. V was pared by 0 bases and J by 1 base, with 6 bases between. This CDR3 is CASSVVGGTDTQYF. CDR3 nucleotide sequence: TGTGCCAGCAGCGTAGTAGGGGGCACAGATACGCAGTATTTT. The entire variable domain, with the rest obtained from reference TRBV9 and TRBJ2-3, is as follows: DSGVTQTPKHLITATGQRVTLRCSPRSGDLSVYWYQQSLDQGLQFLIQYYNGEERAKGNILERFSAQQFPDLHSELNLSSLELGDSALYFCASSVVGGTDTQYFGPGTRLTVL.

This clone is a singleton in its sample. V is TRBV15 and J is TRBJ2-5, with TRBD1 identical over 7 bases. V shed 0 bases, J shed 4 bases, and the junction held 8 bases outside the gene matches. The germline gives CDR1 LNHNV, CDR2 YYDKDF (reference sequence). The CDR3 is made up of 16 amino acids. The CDR3 nucleotides are TGTGCCACCAGCAGAGAACGGGACAGACTGTCAGAGACCCAGTACTTC. Translating it yields CATSRERDRLSETQYF.

The rearrangement uses TRBV7-9 and TRBJ1-2, with D maybe TRBD1 (6 bases). This CDR3 is built from 14 residues. V lost 5 bases and J lost 6, with 16 bases in between. CDR1 and CDR2 from the germline V gene are SEHNR and FQNEAQ (reference sequence). Here the CDR3 reads CASSHRQAGHGYTF. As DNA, the CDR3 is TGTGCCAGCAGCCACAGACAGGCCGGGCATGGCTACACCTTC.

The chain recombines TRBV18 with TRBJ2-1; possibly TRBD1 for D (5 bases). The germline gives CDR1 KGHSH, CDR2 LQKENI. V was pared by 3 bases and J by 6 bases, with 15 bases between. The CDR3 covers 15 residues. CDR3 sequence (DNA): TGTGCCAGCTCACCGAGGCTTAGGGGTGTCAATGAGCAGTTCTTC. It codes for CASSPRLRGVNEQFF.

The V gene is TRBV5-1, the J gene TRBJ2-1; the D gene is possibly TRBD2 (5 bases). The length of the CDR3 is 14 residues. Germline V gene lookup returns CDR1 SGHRS and CDR2 YFSETQ. Trimming removed 4 bases at V and 6 bases at J, with 14 bases between. This chain's CDR3 is CASSPLSVSNEQFF. DNA for the CDR3: TGCGCCAGCAGCCCGCTTAGCGTGTCCAATGAGCAGTTCTTC. The full variable domain, with the rest looked up from reference TRBV5-1 and TRBJ2-1, is KAGVTQTPRYLIKTRGQQVTLSCSPISGHRSVSWYQQTPGQGLQFLFEYFSETQRNKGNFPGRFSGRQFSNSRSEMNVSTLELGDSALYLCASSPLSVSNEQFFGPGTRLTVL.

The table lists this clone with a count of one. The chain carries TRBV19 and TRBJ1-1; D remains unclear. V lost 2 bases and J lost 3, with 10 bases in between. This CDR3 is built from 14 residues. Germline lookup yields CDR1 LNHDA and CDR2 SQIVND (reference sequence). This chain's CDR3 is CASSIRGLDTEAFF. Here the CDR3 DNA reads TGTGCCAGTAGTATACGGGGATTGGACACTGAAGCTTTCTTT.